In this sample, the clone carrying this T cell receptor beta chain turned up a few times. The data belong to a study of blood T cell repertoires in COVID-19. The CDR3 is made up of 13 amino acids. V dropped 6 bases and J dropped 3; count of bases not matched to a gene: 2. Germline-derived CDR1 and CDR2 are MRHNA and SNTAGT. Profiling relied on immunoSEQ multiplex PCR, and the TCRdb table lists in-frame clones only, not all of them. The sample consists of 300,000 to 350,000 clones, roughly 90% of them appearing once. J is TRBJ2-1 and V is TRBV6-4; TRBD1 matches 7 bases. Sequenced sample: peripheral blood. The sequence was obtained from a man aged 18 to 30 with active or convalescent COVID-19. The DNA for the CDR3 is TGTGCCAGCAGCCGGGACAGCTACAATGAGCAGTTCTTC. Translated, it gives CASSRDSYNEQFF.